Presented here are 30 T cell receptor beta chains from one specimen sequenced in a study of cytomegalovirus exposure and HLA in healthy donors. Vbeta (60) and Jbeta (13) primers were used in the PCR. Sequencing was performed with immunoSEQ multiplex PCR; in TCRdb, only in-frame clones are kept and a portion is missing. This table has about 130,000 clones, over 75% appearing once. Material: PBMCs. Receptors were obtained from a woman in her thirties or forties in good health and CMV-seropositive.

The chain carries TRBV14 and TRBJ1-1; 9 bases are shared with TRBD1. Trimming removed 5 bases from V and 3 bases from J; junction bases left unmatched: 7. The CDR3 is made up of 15 amino acids. Germline V CDR1 and CDR2: SGHDN, FVKESK. Here the CDR3 reads CASSKDRGGDTEAFF. The CDR3 nucleotides read TGTGCCAGCAGCAAGGACAGGGGAGGAGACACTGAAGCTTTCTTT. The whole variable domain, filled in from reference TRBV14 and TRBJ1-1, reads EAGVTQFPSHSVIEKGQTVTLRCDPISGHDNLYWYRRVMGKEIKFLLHFVKESKQDESGMPNNRFLAERTGGTYSTLKVQPAELEDSGVYFCASSKDRGGDTEAFFGQGTRLTVV.

The gene calls are TRBV19 and TRBJ2-2; D is unresolved. CDR1 is LNHDA and CDR2 is SQIVND in the germline V gene (reference sequence). V was clipped by 7 bases and J by 7 bases, with 13 bases between them. CDR3 size: 13 residues. The CDR3 DNA follows: TGTGCCAGTATGATAGCCGCGAACGGGGAGCTGTTTTTT. Its protein is CASMIAANGELFF. The variable domain in full, with the rest retrieved from reference TRBV19 and TRBJ2-2, is DGGITQSPKYLFRKEGQNVTLSCEQNLNHDAMYWYRQDPGQGLRLIYYSQIVNDFQKGDIAEGYSVSREKKESFPLTVTSAQKNPTAFYLCASMIAANGELFFGEGSRLTVL.

The chain carries TRBV28 and TRBJ1-5; D gene unclear. CDR1 is MDHEN and CDR2 is SYDVKM in the germline V gene. This CDR3 contains 13 residues. With 8 bases removed from V and 3 bases from J, the gap between germline ends came to 11 bases. The CDR3 DNA reads as TGTGCCAGCGTCAGGTTGAACAATCAGCCCCAGCATTTT. This gives the protein CASVRLNNQPQHF.

This sequence joins TRBV7-8 and TRBJ1-3, with D possibly being TRBD1 (6 bases). This CDR3 has 16 residues. Deletions cut 5 bases from V and 0 bases from J, with 14 bases between. Germline V lookup: CDR1 SGHVS, CDR2 FQNEAQ. The DNA of the CDR3 is TGTGCCAGCAGCCCAGAGGGGGTTACCTCTGGAAACACCATATATTTT. Translating gives CASSPEGVTSGNTIYF. Filled out from reference TRBV7-8 and TRBJ1-3, the complete variable domain reads GAGVSQSPRYKVAKRGQDVALRCDPISGHVSLFWYQQALGQGPEFLTYFQNEAQLDKSGLPSDRFFAERPEGSVSTLKIQRTQQEDSAVYLCASSPEGVTSGNTIYFGEGSWLTVV.

The chain is built from TRBV5-1 and TRBJ2-5; 8 nucleotides match TRBD2. The CDR3 sequence is 15 residues long. V trimming: 4 bases; J trimming: 5 bases; junction bases outside the gene matches: 10. Germline V gene data show CDR1 as SGHRS and CDR2 as YFSETQ. The CDR3 protein is CASSPGTSSAETQYF. DNA for the CDR3: TGCGCCAGCAGCCCCGGGACTAGTTCTGCGGAGACCCAGTACTTC. The complete variable domain, with remaining parts taken from reference TRBV5-1 and TRBJ2-5, reads KAGVTQTPRYLIKTRGQQVTLSCSPISGHRSVSWYQQTPGQGLQFLFEYFSETQRNKGNFPGRFSGRQFSNSRSEMNVSTLELGDSALYLCASSPGTSSAETQYFGPGTRLLVL.

CDR3 in DNA: TGTGCCACCCCGGGACTAGCGGGAGGGATCTACGAGCAGTACTTC. It translates to CATPGLAGGIYEQYF. This chain joins TRBV6-1 and TRBJ2-5; 16 nucleotides match TRBD2. The J call may be mistaken, given a closer DNA end match to TRBJ2-7. Germline CDR1 reads MNHNS; CDR2 reads SASEGT. The CDR3 sequence is 15 residues long.

V gene TRBV30 combines with J gene TRBJ2-3; a weak D match, TRBD2 (6 bases). This CDR3 has 14 residues. V was clipped by 1 base and J by 1 base, with 9 bases between them. Germline V gene lookup returns CDR1 GTSNPN and CDR2 SVGIG (reference sequence). The CDR3 sequence is CAWSAPGGTDTQYF. The CDR3 DNA is TGTGCCTGGAGTGCGCCGGGGGGCACAGATACGCAGTATTTT. Filled out from reference TRBV30 and TRBJ2-3, the complete variable domain reads SQTIHQWPATLVQPVGSPLSLECTVEGTSNPNLYWYRQAAGRGLQLLFYSVGIGQISSEVPQNLSASRPQDRQFILSSKKLLLSDSGFYLCAWSAPGGTDTQYFGPGTRLTVL.

J is TRBJ2-7 and V is TRBV4-1, with 10 bases aligning to TRBD2. The CDR3 consists of 16 residues. CDR1 and CDR2 (germline): MGHRA, YSYEKL. The J segment lost 0 bases and the V segment lost 3 bases, leaving 5 bases of the junction unmatched. The chain's CDR3 is CASSQHSSGSSYEQYF. In nucleotides, the CDR3 is TGCGCCAGCAGCCAGCACTCTAGCGGGAGCTCCTACGAGCAGTACTTC.

This clone was seen a few times. This chain joins TRBV6-1 and TRBJ1-4; the match to TRBD1 covers 9 bases. Per the germline V gene, CDR1 is MNHNS and CDR2 is SASEGT. CDR3 length: 14 residues. Trimming took 6 bases from V and 6 from J; bases not matched to a gene: 5. The CDR3 DNA reads as TGTGCCAGCAGACCTACAGGGGGCTATGAAAAACTGTTTTTT. Encoded protein: CASRPTGGYEKLFF.

This clone was seen a handful of times. The chain uses TRBV6-6 and TRBJ2-3; D is possibly TRBD1 (6 bases). The CDR3 has 12 residues. CDR1 is MNHNY, CDR2 SVGAGI, per germline (reference sequence). V was pared by 5 bases and J by 3 bases, with 6 bases between. In nucleotides, the CDR3 is TGTGCCAGCAGTACAGGGACAGATACGCAGTATTTT. As protein: CASSTGTDTQYF.

The chain links TRBV5-1 to TRBJ1-2; perhaps TRBD1 as D (6 bases). CDR1 and CDR2 (germline): SGHRS, YFSETQ. CDR3 length equals 15 residues. The germline V and J ends were trimmed by 0 bases and 4 bases, with 13 bases remaining between them. The CDR3 DNA sequence: TGCGCCAGCAGCTTGGAACAGGGTCACGGCTATGGCTACACCTTC. Protein sequence: CASSLEQGHGYGYTF.

This clone was detected only once. The chain carries TRBV6-5 and TRBJ2-1, with 12 bases identical to TRBD2. The CDR3 consists of 15 residues. Germline V gene lookup returns CDR1 MNHEY and CDR2 SVGAGI. The V segment lost 5 bases and the J segment 5 bases; nucleotides outside the gene matches: 4. This CDR3 is CASSVTSGSHNEQFF. CDR3 nucleotide sequence: TGTGCCAGCAGTGTGACTAGCGGGAGCCACAATGAGCAGTTCTTC.

The V call is TRBV27, the J call TRBJ2-3, with a weak D call TRBD2 (6 bases). CDR1 is MNHEY, CDR2 SMNVEV, per germline (reference sequence). This CDR3 is 15 amino acids long. V gave up 3 bases and J gave up 6 bases, with 16 bases separating them. The CDR3 here is CASSLGTSAGDTQYF. The CDR3 coding sequence is TGTGCCAGCAGTTTGGGAACTTCGGCGGGGGATACGCAGTATTTT.

The V gene is TRBV2, the J gene TRBJ1-5; D not certain. From germline, CDR1 is SNHLY and CDR2 FYNNEI. The CDR3 is 13 amino acids. Trimming pared 1 base from V and 4 bases from J, leaving 5 bases between. The CDR3 loop is CASSEGLNQPQHF. DNA of the CDR3: TGTGCCAGCAGTGAAGGGCTTAATCAGCCCCAGCATTTT. The whole variable domain, remainder taken from reference TRBV2 and TRBJ1-5, is EPEVTQTPSHQVTQMGQEVILRCVPISNHLYFYWYRQILGQKVEFLVSFYNNEISEKSEIFDDQFSVERPDGSNFTLKIRSTKLEDSAMYFCASSEGLNQPQHFGDGTRLSIL.

V and J are TRBV28 and TRBJ1-5; unclear D gene. The CDR3 extends over 14 amino acids. The germline gives CDR1 MDHEN, CDR2 SYDVKM. V lost 1 base and J lost 3, with 7 bases in between. The chain's CDR3 is CASSLSRFNQPQHF. In nucleotides, the CDR3 is TGTGCCAGCAGTTTATCCCGGTTCAATCAGCCCCAGCATTTT.

The chain combines TRBV30 with TRBJ1-1; TRBD1 might be the D (6 bases). The germline CDR1 and CDR2 sequences are GTSNPN and SVGIG (reference sequence). CDR3 length: 16 amino acids. Trimming left V 2 bases short and J 5 bases short, with 21 bases between. As DNA, the CDR3 is TGTGCCTGGAGTCTAAGGGGGAGGGGGTTGAGGACTGAAGCTTTCTTT. The encoded protein is CAWSLRGRGLRTEAFF.

As regards this clone: One end of the junction fails to match germline, which may point to a read error. Other nucleotide sequences in the sample specify the same CDR3. This chain joins TRBV2 and TRBJ1-2; D gene uncertain. The CDR3 spans 11 residues. Germline V lookup: CDR1 SNHLY, CDR2 FYNNEI. The CDR3 is CASVYSQDYTF. Written as DNA, the CDR3 is TGTGCCAGCGTGTATAGCCAAGACTACACCTTT.

The rearrangement uses TRBV4-1 and TRBJ2-2, with 12 bases fitting TRBD2. The CDR3 contains 15 residues. Germline V gene sequence: CDR1 MGHRA, CDR2 YSYEKL. The V and J ends lost 6 bases and 5 bases, in that order; junction bases with no gene match: 4. The DNA of the CDR3 is TGCGCCAGCAGACTGACTAGCGGGAGAACCGGGGAGCTGTTTTTT. Its translation is CASRLTSGRTGELFF.

This chain links TRBV6-1 with TRBJ2-7, with D unclear. CDR1 is MNHNS and CDR2 is SASEGT in the germline V gene. The germline V and J ends were trimmed by 5 bases and 4 bases, with 12 bases remaining between them. The CDR3 totals 13 residues. The CDR3 DNA reads TGTGCCAGCAGTCGGAGCGTGGAGTACGAGCAGTACTTC. Amino acid sequence: CASSRSVEYEQYF.

This chain connects TRBV18 to TRBJ2-1, with 7 bases identical to TRBD2. Unmatched junction bases numbered 18, after V lost 6 bases and J lost 7 bases. The germline V gene encodes CDR1 KGHSH and CDR2 LQKENI. The CDR3 sequence is 17 residues long. CDR3 nucleotides: TGTGCCAGCTCCCTAGGAGCTAGCGGACCTCTGGGGAATGAGCAGTTCTTC. Protein product: CASSLGASGPLGNEQFF.

This sequence joins TRBV2 and TRBJ2-7; 8 bases are a match to TRBD2. The J segment lost 2 bases and the V segment lost 0 bases, leaving 3 bases of the junction unmatched. This CDR3 spans 15 amino acids. CDR1 is SNHLY and CDR2 is FYNNEI in the germline V gene. The chain's CDR3 is CASSEAQRGPYEQYF. The CDR3 DNA reads TGTGCCAGCAGTGAAGCGCAGCGGGGGCCCTACGAGCAGTACTTC.

In regard to this clone: The same CDR3 also results from other DNA sequences found in this sample. This chain uses TRBV5-1 with TRBJ2-1, with 9 bases identical to TRBD2. The CDR3 extends over 15 amino acids. V lost 0 bases and J lost 7; bases outside the gene matches: 5. CDR1 is SGHRS, CDR2 YFSETQ, per germline. CDR3 sequence (DNA): TGCGCCAGCAGCTTGGGTCTAGCGGGACGAAATGAGCAGTTCTTC. Encoded protein: CASSLGLAGRNEQFF. The variable domain in full, with the rest retrieved from reference TRBV5-1 and TRBJ2-1, is KAGVTQTPRYLIKTRGQQVTLSCSPISGHRSVSWYQQTPGQGLQFLFEYFSETQRNKGNFPGRFSGRQFSNSRSEMNVSTLELGDSALYLCASSLGLAGRNEQFFGPGTRLTVL.

The CDR3 loop is CASSLAEPGQGYTEAFF. In DNA, the CDR3 is TGCGCCAGCAGCTTGGCCGAACCGGGACAGGGCTACACTGAAGCTTTCTTT. V and J are TRBV5-1 and TRBJ1-1, with 9 nucleotides matching TRBD1. This CDR3 is built from 17 residues. Germline lookup yields CDR1 SGHRS and CDR2 YFSETQ. J was trimmed by 3 bases and V by 0 bases; bases with no gene match: 9.

The chain links TRBV6-1 to TRBJ2-7; 9 nucleotides align to TRBD1. Per germline, CDR1 MNHNS and CDR2 SASEGT. Losses at the gene ends were 5 bases for V and 3 bases for J; bases not matched to a gene: 8. This CDR3 has 15 amino acids. In nucleotides, the CDR3 is TGTGCCAGCAGTCCGACCGGGACAGGGAACTACGAGCAGTACTTC. This encodes CASSPTGTGNYEQYF.

The V call is TRBV28, the J call TRBJ1-2; D is uncertain. From germline, CDR1 is MDHEN and CDR2 SYDVKM. The CDR3 totals 13 residues. The V end was cut by 3 bases, the J end by 4 bases, with 9 bases between. The chain's CDR3 is CASSFIAAYGYTF. In nucleotides, the CDR3 is TGTGCCAGCAGTTTTATAGCAGCCTATGGCTACACCTTC.

About this clone: The sample has other DNA sequences that encode this CDR3 too. This chain connects TRBV28 to TRBJ1-2; TRBD1 matches 10 bases. Germline trimming cut 4 bases from V and 2 bases from J; bases unmatched to any gene: 1. The CDR3 is 14 amino acids. Germline CDR1 is MDHEN and CDR2 is SYDVKM. CDR3 coding DNA: TGTGCCAGCAGTTCGGGACAGGGGAACTATGGCTACACCTTC. It translates to CASSSGQGNYGYTF.

The chain is built from TRBV5-6 and TRBJ2-7; D not resolved. Trimming removed 3 bases from V and 2 bases from J, with 15 bases in between. Looked up from germline, CDR1 is SGHDT and CDR2 is YYEEEE. CDR3 length equals 15 residues. CDR3 in amino acids: CASSSLTAWTYEQYF. In DNA form, the CDR3 reads TGTGCCAGCAGCTCCCTCACAGCTTGGACCTACGAGCAGTACTTC.

This chain joins TRBV25-1 and TRBJ2-1, with 12 positions matching TRBD2. The CDR3 runs 17 residues. The germline V gene has CDR1 MGHDK and CDR2 SYGVNS. Trimming at V came to 3 bases and at J to 5 bases, leaving 8 bases not matched to a gene. CDR3 protein: CASSEIGLAGPNNEQFF. For the CDR3, the DNA is TGTGCCAGCAGTGAGATAGGACTAGCGGGGCCTAACAATGAGCAGTTCTTC.

This clone was detected only a few times. The chain employs TRBV30 and TRBJ1-2, with D uncertain. CDR3 size: 14 residues. Trimming took off 3 bases at V and 3 bases at J, with 14 bases between the two ends. Germline V gene data show CDR1 as GTSNPN and CDR2 as SVGIG (reference sequence). CDR3 region: CAWRHPRSDYGYTF. For the CDR3, the DNA is TGTGCCTGGAGGCACCCCAGGTCCGACTATGGCTACACCTTC.

This chain uses TRBV19 with TRBJ2-1, with 12 bases identical to TRBD2. Germline assignment: CDR1 LNHDA and CDR2 SQIVND (reference sequence). This CDR3 spans 16 amino acids. V lost 0 bases, J lost 12 bases, and 9 bases stayed unmatched. In nucleotides, the CDR3 is TGTGCCAGTAGTATAGAAGGGACTAGCGGGCCCCAAGGGCAGTTCTTC. As protein: CASSIEGTSGPQGQFF.